Listed below are T cell receptor beta chains from one sample, sequenced in a study of T cell responses to AZD1222 COVID-19 vaccine. This table comes from immunoSEQ multiplex PCR, and its TCRdb copy is limited to in-frame clones, with some not included. The table has 200,000 or so clones, around 93% seen once. Sequenced here: peripheral blood, sampled 28 days after the second AZD1222 dose. The receptors shown here come from an adult who received the AZD1222 COVID-19 vaccine. The CDR3 runs from the conserved cysteine through the conserved F or W. The D gene is left open where the match is weak. Only some rows state a clone size, as once, few, many or a class for expanded clones.

v_gene	abundance	d_gene	j_gene	CDR3aa	CDR3nt
TRBV11-1	NA	TRBD1	TRBJ1-6	CASSQDRANSPLHF	TGTGCCAGCAGCCAGGACAGGGCGAATTCACCCCTCCACTTT
TRBV10-3	once	NA	TRBJ2-1	CAISESGNEQFF	TGTGCCATCAGTGAGTCGGGCAATGAGCAGTTCTTC
TRBV18	NA	NA	TRBJ1-1	CASSPHRDTEAFF	TGTGCCAGCTCACCGCACAGGGACACTGAAGCTTTCTTT
TRBV24-1	NA	TRBD2	TRBJ2-1	CATATSGREQFF	TGTGCCACCGCTACTAGCGGGCGAGAGCAGTTCTTC
TRBV5-1	NA	TRBD2	TRBJ2-3	CASSWSSGGARDTQYF	TGCGCCAGCAGCTGGTCTAGCGGGGGGGCCAGAGATACGCAGTATTTT
TRBV21-1	NA	NA	TRBJ2-1	CASSPLQVNEQFF	TGTGCCAGCAGCCCCCTTCAGGTCAATGAGCAGTTCTTC
TRBV7-9	NA	TRBD1	TRBJ2-1	CASSFRDREQFF	TGTGCCAGCAGCTTTCGGGACAGGGAGCAGTTCTTC
TRBV10-1	once	NA	TRBJ1-1	CAEGRGRDTEAFF	TGCGCCGAAGGGAGGGGTCGGGACACTGAAGCTTTCTTT
TRBV7-9	NA	NA	TRBJ2-4	CASSPPTRGAKNIQYF	TGTGCCAGCAGCCCTCCGACTAGGGGAGCCAAAAACATTCAGTACTTC
TRBV7-2	once	NA	TRBJ2-2	CASSPPRGGGNTGELFF	TGTGCCAGCAGCCCACCGCGAGGAGGGGGTAACACCGGGGAGCTGTTTTTT
TRBV28	NA	TRBD2	TRBJ2-1	CASRPGGTTYNEQFF	TGTGCCAGCAGGCCCGGGGGGACTACCTACAATGAGCAGTTCTTC
TRBV9	NA	NA	TRBJ2-2	CASSVGGQRNTGELFF	TGTGCCAGCAGCGTAGGGGGCCAGCGGAACACCGGGGAGCTGTTTTTT
TRBV18	NA	TRBD1	TRBJ1-1	CASSPQQGATNTEAFF	TGTGCCAGCTCACCACAACAGGGGGCTACGAACACTGAAGCTTTCTTT
TRBV25-1	NA	NA	TRBJ2-7	CASSDTGSYEQYF	TGTGCCAGCAGTGATACAGGTTCCTACGAGCAGTACTTC
TRBV27	NA	NA	TRBJ1-1	CASSLSWGTEAFF	TGTGCCAGCAGTTTATCGTGGGGCACTGAAGCTTTCTTT
TRBV10-3	NA	NA	TRBJ1-3	CAISESHSSGNTIYF	TGTGCCATCAGTGAGTCGCATTCCTCTGGAAACACCATATATTTT
TRBV3-1/TRBV3-2	NA	NA	TRBJ1-1	CASSQDAGVAKAFF	TGTGCCAGCAGCCAAGATGCAGGCGTCGCCAAAGCTTTCTTT
TRBV2	once	NA	TRBJ1-5	CASQQGSSNQPQHF	TGTGCCAGCCAACAGGGATCTAGCAATCAGCCCCAGCATTTT
TRBV7-9	NA	NA	TRBJ1-6	CASRGPPGSPLHF	TGTGCCAGCAGGGGGCCTCCCGGTTCACCCCTCCACTTT
TRBV6-2/TRBV6-3	NA	NA	TRBJ2-2	CASSVDTGELFF	TGTGCCAGCAGTGTGGACACCGGGGAGCTGTTTTTT
TRBV5-1	NA	NA	TRBJ1-5	CASSLGDYSNQPQHF	TGCGCCAGCAGCTTGGGCGATTATAGCAATCAGCCCCAGCATTTT
TRBV20-1	NA	NA	TRBJ2-1	CSARQSEQFF	TGCAGTGCTAGGCAAAGTGAGCAGTTCTTC
TRBV27	once	NA	TRBJ1-5	CASAEDSNQPQHF	TGTGCCAGCGCGGAGGACAGCAATCAGCCCCAGCATTTT
TRBV24-1	NA	TRBD1	TRBJ2-2	CATSETGTGSTGELFF	TGTGCCACCAGTGAAACCGGGACAGGGTCAACCGGGGAGCTGTTTTTT
TRBV6-5	NA	NA	TRBJ2-7	CASSYSFGGGNEQYF	TGTGCCAGCAGTTACTCCTTCGGTGGTGGGAACGAGCAGTACTTC
TRBV6-6	NA	NA	TRBJ2-1	CASSYLGGVEQFF	TGTGCCAGCAGCTACCTCGGGGGTGTTGAGCAGTTCTTC
TRBV2	NA	NA	TRBJ1-5	CASTRQANQPQHF	TGTGCCAGCACCCGACAGGCCAATCAGCCCCAGCATTTT
TRBV2	NA	NA	TRBJ1-5	CASSKTDYSNQPQHF	TGTGCCAGCAGTAAGACCGACTATAGCAATCAGCCCCAGCATTTT
TRBV5-1	few	NA	TRBJ2-7	CASSLGGYEQYF	TGCGCCAGCAGCTTGGGTGGCTACGAGCAGTACTTC
TRBV7-3	NA	NA	TRBJ2-1	CASSPNQGGGYNEQFF	TGTGCCAGCAGCCCCAACCAGGGAGGAGGCTACAATGAGCAGTTCTTC
TRBV7-2	NA	NA	TRBJ2-5	CASSLNGGLETQYF	TGTGCCAGCAGCTTAAACGGGGGGCTAGAGACCCAGTACTTC
TRBV5-1	NA	NA	TRBJ1-1	CASTLSGSDTEAFF	TGCGCCAGCACCCTTTCCGGGTCGGACACTGAAGCTTTCTTT
TRBV7-6	NA	NA	TRBJ1-3	CASSVSSGSSGNTIYF	TGTGCCAGCAGCGTATCGTCAGGGAGCTCTGGAAACACCATATATTTT
TRBV7-3	NA	TRBD2	TRBJ2-3	CASSLGLAGGLDTQYF	TGTGCCAGCAGCTTAGGACTAGCGGGGGGCCTAGATACGCAGTATTTT
TRBV7-9	NA	NA	TRBJ2-5	CASSLLAIQETQYF	TGTGCCAGCAGCCTGCTGGCCATCCAAGAGACCCAGTACTTC
TRBV9	NA	NA	TRBJ2-1	CASSPPNSNWGHNEQFF	TGTGCCAGCAGCCCACCAAACTCAAACTGGGGACACAATGAGCAGTTCTTC
TRBV11-2	NA	NA	TRBJ2-7	CASSLDPLARPGNEQYF	TGTGCCAGCAGCTTAGATCCTTTGGCTAGACCAGGAAACGAGCAGTACTTC
TRBV19	NA	TRBD2	TRBJ2-5	CASSGGAETQYF	TGTGCCAGTAGCGGGGGGGCGGAGACCCAGTACTTC
TRBV7-3	NA	NA	TRBJ2-5	CASSSSSGPGETQYF	TGTGCCAGCAGCTCTTCTTCCGGGCCAGGAGAGACCCAGTACTTC
TRBV28	NA	NA	TRBJ1-3	CASSYTVGLSGNTIYF	TGTGCCAGCAGTTATACTGTGGGACTCTCTGGAAACACCATATATTTT
TRBV4-1	few	NA	TRBJ1-5	CASSQGWYSNQPQHF	TGCGCCAGCAGCCAAGGGTGGTATAGCAATCAGCCCCAGCATTTT
TRBV7-2	NA	NA	TRBJ2-5	CASSLVLNQETQYF	TGTGCCAGCAGCTTGGTCCTAAATCAAGAGACCCAGTACTTC
TRBV3-1/TRBV3-2	NA	NA	TRBJ2-1	CASSRGLGNEQFF	TGTGCCAGCAGCCGGGGTCTCGGCAATGAGCAGTTCTTC
TRBV6-5	NA	NA	TRBJ1-1	CASTGWLTEAFF	TGTGCCAGCACAGGGTGGCTCACTGAAGCTTTCTTT
TRBV27	NA	TRBD1	TRBJ1-1	CASRATGGQTEAFF	TGTGCCAGCAGGGCGACAGGGGGACAAACTGAAGCTTTCTTT
TRBV2	NA	TRBD1	TRBJ2-2	CASSEEQGAGELFF	TGTGCCAGCAGTGAGGAGCAGGGGGCCGGGGAGCTGTTTTTT
TRBV11-2	once	TRBD1	TRBJ1-5	CASSPYGTGLNQPQHF	TGTGCCAGCAGCCCGTATGGGACAGGGCTCAATCAGCCCCAGCATTTT
TRBV11-3	NA	NA	TRBJ2-2	CASSFSTSANTGELFF	TGTGCCAGCAGCTTTTCGACATCAGCGAACACCGGGGAGCTGTTTTTT
TRBV7-2	NA	NA	TRBJ2-4	CASSPGPLVYIQYF	TGTGCCAGCAGCCCTGGACCCCTGGTTTACATTCAGTACTTC
TRBV30	NA	NA	TRBJ1-2	CAWSSETGPYGYTF	TGTGCCTGGAGTTCCGAGACGGGCCCATATGGCTACACCTTC
TRBV28	NA	NA	TRBJ2-5	CASSLYETQYF	TGTGCCAGCAGTTTATACGAGACCCAGTACTTC
TRBV6-1	once	NA	TRBJ1-2	CASSEGVSGRNGYTF	TGTGCCAGCAGTGAAGGAGTTTCAGGTAGAAATGGCTACACCTTC
TRBV19	NA	TRBD1	TRBJ1-5	CASSIAGTAYNQPQHF	TGTGCCAGTAGTATCGCCGGGACAGCCTATAATCAGCCCCAGCATTTT
TRBV29-1	NA	NA	TRBJ1-2	CSVELDQGYTF	TGCAGCGTTGAGCTGGATCAGGGCTACACCTTC
TRBV2	NA	NA	TRBJ1-1	CASSESLNTRTEAFF	TGTGCCAGCAGTGAATCTCTAAACACGAGAACTGAAGCTTTCTTT
TRBV5-5	NA	NA	TRBJ2-1	CASSLSLDWSSYNEQFF	TGTGCCAGCAGCTTATCTTTGGACTGGAGCTCCTACAATGAGCAGTTCTTC